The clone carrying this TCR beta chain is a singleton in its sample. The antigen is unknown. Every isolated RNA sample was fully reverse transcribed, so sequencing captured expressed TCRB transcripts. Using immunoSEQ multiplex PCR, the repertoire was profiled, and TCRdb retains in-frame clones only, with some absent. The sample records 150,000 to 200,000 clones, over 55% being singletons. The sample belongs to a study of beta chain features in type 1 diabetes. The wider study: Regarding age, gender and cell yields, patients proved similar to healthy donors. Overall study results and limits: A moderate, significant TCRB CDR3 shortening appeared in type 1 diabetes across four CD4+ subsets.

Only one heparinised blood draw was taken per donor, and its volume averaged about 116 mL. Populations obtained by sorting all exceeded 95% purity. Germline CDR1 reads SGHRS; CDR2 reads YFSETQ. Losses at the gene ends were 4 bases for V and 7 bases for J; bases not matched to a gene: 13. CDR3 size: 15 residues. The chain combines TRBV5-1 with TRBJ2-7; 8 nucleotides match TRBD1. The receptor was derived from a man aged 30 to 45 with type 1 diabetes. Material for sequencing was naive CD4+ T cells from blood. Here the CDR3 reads CASSRDPGQEFEQYF. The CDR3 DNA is TGCGCCAGCAGCCGTGACCCGGGACAGGAGTTTGAGCAGTACTTC.